The entry below describes one T cell receptor (beta chain). No antigen is known for it. The sample originates from a study of STAT3 mutations in large granular lymphocyte leukemia. Study information: Roughly half the longitudinally sequenced T-LGLL patients had canonical STAT3 mutations. Overall study findings and caveats: In T-cell large granular lymphocyte leukemia, about half of patients showed multiple immunodominant subclonotypes.

Germline lookup yields CDR1 SGHDN and CDR2 FVKESK. V trimming: 4 bases; J trimming: 5 bases; junction bases outside the gene matches: 3. The CDR3 is made up of 16 amino acids. Sequencing was performed with immunoSEQ multiplex PCR; in TCRdb, only in-frame clones are kept and a portion is missing. The data show tens of thousands of clones, with about 90% seen just once and roughly an eighth held by the top ten. V usage is TRBV14 and J usage is TRBJ2-2, with TRBD2 identical over 14 bases. The sequencing sample was made of peripheral blood mononuclear cells. The sequence was obtained from a man between 60 and 75 years old with T-cell large granular lymphocyte leukemia. Some clones in this sample may be carry-over from other donors' samples. The CDR3 sequence is CASSLRLAGGTGELFF. The CDR3 region has the DNA TGTGCCAGCAGCCTCAGACTAGCGGGAGGGACCGGGGAGCTGTTTTTT.